The next 30 T cell receptor beta chains were all read from a single sample in a study of response to subunit inactivated influenza vaccine (dated by TCRdb to 2017 to 2018). The library was built by means of RT-PCR. The reads were generated on an Illumina HiSeq 2500. TCRdb trimmed the raw reads at Q25, called clones with MiXCR and kept productive beta chains. All rows with the same CDR3 protein become a single entry with the most common DNA and genes. A total of 800,000 to 1,000,000 distinct CDR3 sequences appear in this sample, approximately 22% of them only once. Roughly a tenth of the sample is held by the ten biggest clonotypes. The source material was PBMCs from blood, sampled more than 4 days after vaccination. Receptors originate from a man aged 45-60 years who received an inactivated influenza vaccine. Donor details come from another sample of the same person, matched by shared clones.

The CDR3 DNA sequence: TGTGCCAGCAGCCGATATCAACAGGGGAATGAGCAGTTCTTC. Amino acid sequence: CASSRYQQGNEQFF. This chain uses TRBV3-1 with TRBJ2-1; TRBD1 matches at 7 bases. The CDR3 contains 14 residues. J was trimmed by 7 bases and V by 4 bases; bases with no gene match: 7. In germline, CDR1 is LGHDT, CDR2 YNNKEL (reference sequence).

The chain uses TRBV7-6 and TRBJ2-5, with 15 positions matching TRBD2. The CDR3 spans 17 residues. J lost 2 bases, V lost 4 bases, and 5 bases had no gene match. Germline CDR1 is SGHVS and CDR2 is FNYEAQ. The CDR3 nucleotides are TGTGCCAGCAGCTCGGGACTAGCGGGAGGAAAACAAGAGACCCAGTACTTC. This translates into CASSSGLAGGKQETQYF.

This clonotype has just a few counts. This chain links TRBV4-3 with TRBJ2-7, with a possible D match to TRBD1 (5 bases). Germline V gene lookup returns CDR1 LGHNA and CDR2 YSLEER. Trimming removed 0 bases from V and 6 bases from J, with 12 bases in between. CDR3 length: 14 amino acids. CDR3 sequence (DNA): TGCGCCAGCAGCCAAGAAACAGGCAAAACCGAGCAGTACTTC. Translating it yields CASSQETGKTEQYF.

This clonotype was recorded a few times. V usage is TRBV12-3 or TRBV12-4 and J usage is TRBJ2-1, with a weak D call TRBD1 (6 bases). Trimming left V 1 base short and J 9 bases short, with 16 bases between. The CDR3 length is 15 residues. CDR3 in DNA: TGTGCCAGCAGTTTAGTTGGGGGCAGGGCCCCTGAGCAGTTCTTC. Protein sequence: CASSLVGGRAPEQFF.

The rearrangement links TRBV20-1 to TRBJ2-1; D remains ambiguous. Trimming stripped 4 bases from V and 6 bases from J, with 7 bases between. The length of the CDR3 is 11 residues. Germline V CDR1 and CDR2: DFQATT, SNEGSKA (reference sequence). The CDR3 nucleotides read TGCAGTGCTACCATACTCAATGAGCAGTTCTTC. It translates to CSATILNEQFF.

In its sample, this clonotype was seen a few times. The genes are TRBV10-3 and TRBJ2-1; D remains unclear. Trimming cost V 0 bases and J 9 bases, with 15 bases left between them. Germline assignment: CDR1 ENHRY and CDR2 SYGVKD. The CDR3 contains 15 residues. CDR3 DNA: TGTGCCATCAGTGAGTCGGGCCAACACGCCATTGAGCAGTTCTTC. Translated: CAISESGQHAIEQFF.

This clonotype was detected only a few times. The chain couples TRBV5-5 to TRBJ2-1, with 11 bases matching TRBD1. CDR1 SGHKS and CDR2 YYEKEE come from the germline V gene (reference sequence). The CDR3 is made up of 17 amino acids. V was pared by 1 base and J by 4 bases, with 7 bases of the junction left unmatched. CDR3 region: CASSLLIGTGGYNEQFF. The CDR3 DNA is TGTGCCAGCAGCTTGCTTATTGGGACAGGGGGTTACAATGAGCAGTTCTTC.

The chain carries TRBV30 and TRBJ1-5; 8 bases are a match to TRBD1. The junction had 7 bases not matched to a gene; V was cut back by 2 bases and J by 7 bases. The CDR3 runs to 14 residues. Germline V gene sequence: CDR1 GTSNPN, CDR2 SVGIG (reference sequence). The CDR3 sequence: CAWSSRTGRQPQHF. The CDR3 nucleotides read TGTGCCTGGAGTTCTCGGACAGGGAGGCAGCCCCAGCATTTT.

This clonotype was picked up many times. The genes are TRBV6-1 and TRBJ2-1, with D possibly matching TRBD2 (5 bases). Germline assignment: CDR1 MNHNS and CDR2 SASEGT. CDR3 size: 13 residues. V shed 10 bases and J shed 5 bases, with 15 bases lying between them. As DNA, the CDR3 is TGTGCCACCCAACTAAGCGGACACAATGAGCAGTTCTTC. It is translated as CATQLSGHNEQFF.

This clonotype was observed a few times. This chain links TRBV5-1 with TRBJ1-2; D unclear. Germline values: CDR1 SGHRS, CDR2 YFSETQ. CDR3 length: 14 amino acids. V dropped 0 bases and J dropped 8 bases, with 14 bases sitting between them. The CDR3 DNA follows: TGCGCCAGCAGCTTGGATTTTGGCCTTGGAGGCTACACCTTC. This codes for CASSLDFGLGGYTF.

Only a few counts were recorded for this clonotype. The chain links TRBV6-2 or TRBV6-3 to TRBJ2-7; 9 nucleotides align to TRBD2. V trimming: 11 bases; J trimming: 2 bases; junction bases outside the gene matches: 7. The CDR3 length is 13 residues. Germline CDR1 and CDR2: MNHEY and SVGEGT. CDR3 coding DNA: TGTGCCGGACGGAGCGGGGGGACCTACGAGCAGTACTTC. Its protein product is CAGRSGGTYEQYF.

In its sample, this clonotype was seen a few times. The chain recombines TRBV4-1 with TRBJ1-1; D gene unclear. This CDR3 is built from 17 residues. Germline CDR1 is MGHRA and CDR2 is YSYEKL. Trimming pared 0 bases from V and 5 bases from J, leaving 19 bases between. The CDR3 loop reads CASSQDGRGFWGTEAFF. CDR3 in DNA: TGCGCCAGCAGCCAAGATGGTCGCGGCTTCTGGGGTACTGAAGCTTTCTTT.

The J gene is TRBJ2-1, the V gene TRBV2; unclear D gene. Germline CDR1 is SNHLY and CDR2 is FYNNEI. The length of the CDR3 is 14 residues. V lost 2 bases and J lost 6, with 11 bases in between. This chain's CDR3 is CASSEWFSPNEQFF. As DNA, the CDR3 is TGTGCCAGCAGTGAATGGTTCTCTCCCAATGAGCAGTTCTTC.

This clonotype was counted a few times. V usage is TRBV7-6 and J usage is TRBJ1-6; tentatively, D is TRBD1 (5 bases). Trimming removed 1 base at V and 6 bases at J, with 7 bases between. Looked up from germline, CDR1 is SGHVS and CDR2 is FNYEAQ. CDR3 length: 14 residues. CDR3 loop: CASSLGDSNSPLHF. In nucleotides, the CDR3 is TGTGCCAGCAGCTTAGGGGACTCTAATTCACCCCTCCACTTT.

This clonotype was counted only a few times. The J gene is TRBJ2-3, the V gene TRBV27, with 7 nucleotides matching TRBD1. Unmatched junction bases numbered 11, after V lost 3 bases and J lost 2 bases. CDR1 MNHEY and CDR2 SMNVEV come from the germline V gene (reference sequence). The CDR3 loop spans 17 amino acids. The CDR3 nucleotides are TGTGCCAGCAGTTTGTTACAGGGGTCGTGGGACACAGATACGCAGTATTTT. This codes for CASSLLQGSWDTDTQYF.

CDR3 sequence reads: CASSEQGALGEAFF. The CDR3 region has the DNA TGTGCCAGCAGTGAACAGGGGGCCTTGGGTGAAGCTTTCTTT. The V call is TRBV6-1, the J call TRBJ1-1; 8 positions agree with TRBD1. CDR1 is MNHNS and CDR2 is SASEGT in the germline V gene. The V segment lost 2 bases and the J segment 7 bases; nucleotides outside the gene matches: 6. The CDR3 has 14 amino acids.

This clonotype was observed a handful of times. The chain recombines TRBV6-1 with TRBJ2-4; tentative D call: TRBD2 (5 bases). CDR3 length: 12 residues. Per the germline V gene, CDR1 is MNHNS and CDR2 is SASEGT. Trimming left V 10 bases short and J 3 bases short, with 10 bases between. The CDR3 bases are TGTGCCATCTCGGGATACAAAAACATTCAGTACTTC. This translates into CAISGYKNIQYF.

The chain carries TRBV6-1 and TRBJ2-1; TRBD1 matches 10 bases. The V gene end was trimmed by 6 bases and the J gene end by 10 bases; junction bases not matched to a gene: 9. This CDR3 is built from 14 residues. Germline V gene data show CDR1 as MNHNS and CDR2 as SASEGT. This chain's CDR3 is CASSGQGDTGEQFF. CDR3 bases: TGTGCCAGCAGCGGACAGGGGGATACGGGGGAGCAGTTCTTC.

The table lists this clonotype with many counts. The gene calls are TRBV12-3 or TRBV12-4 and TRBJ1-4; possible D gene TRBD1, 6 bases. V lost 5 bases and J lost 3, with 13 bases in between. CDR3 length: 15 amino acids. CDR3 nucleotide sequence: TGTGCCAGCAGTCCCCAGGGGACCCCTAATGAAAAACTGTTTTTT. Protein product: CASSPQGTPNEKLFF.

This clonotype has a handful of counts. This chain connects TRBV4-3 to TRBJ2-7; 9 bases are a match to TRBD2. The CDR3 sequence is 16 residues long. The V gene end was trimmed by 0 bases and the J gene end by 3 bases; junction bases not matched to a gene: 6. Germline-derived CDR1 and CDR2 are LGHNA and YSLEER. The CDR3 loop reads CASSQDLSGGNYEQYF. CDR3 sequence (DNA): TGCGCCAGCAGCCAAGATCTAAGCGGGGGGAACTACGAGCAGTACTTC.

The J gene is TRBJ2-5, the V gene TRBV20-1; D remains ambiguous. The V and J ends lost 0 bases and 2 bases respectively, with 7 bases between them. The germline gives CDR1 DFQATT, CDR2 SNEGSKA (reference sequence). CDR3 length equals 13 residues. The CDR3 bases are TGCAGTGCTAGAGATCCCCTTCAAGAGACCCAGTACTTC. This gives the protein CSARDPLQETQYF.

This chain connects TRBV5-5 to TRBJ2-5; 8 bases fit TRBD1. The CDR3 has 16 amino acids. Germline V lookup: CDR1 SGHKS, CDR2 YYEKEE (reference sequence). V shed 4 bases and J 1 base; nucleotides not matched to a gene: 9. The CDR3 DNA reads as TGTGCCAGCAGCCCTGGGGACAGGCCGATCCAAGAGACCCAGTACTTC. This codes for CASSPGDRPIQETQYF.

This clonotype was found a few times. CDR3 sequence: CASSYKGQDTDTQYF. CDR3 DNA sequence: TGTGCCAGCAGTTACAAGGGACAGGACACAGATACGCAGTATTTT. The chain links TRBV6-2 or TRBV6-3 to TRBJ2-3, with 8 bases identical to TRBD1. The CDR3 totals 15 residues. The J segment lost 2 bases and the V segment lost 2 bases, leaving 3 bases of the junction unmatched. The germline CDR1 and CDR2 sequences are MNHEY and SVGEGT.

The V call is TRBV6-5, the J call TRBJ1-4; D perhaps matches TRBD1 (6 bases). V was cut by 4 bases and J by 8 bases, with 14 bases left in between. The CDR3 totals 14 residues. Germline CDR1 reads MNHEY; CDR2 reads SVGAGI. The CDR3 sequence is CASSLTTGLEKLFF. The CDR3 nucleotides read TGTGCCAGCAGTTTGACGACAGGATTGGAAAAACTGTTTTTT.

This clonotype was seen repeatedly, ten times or more. J is TRBJ1-1 and V is TRBV12-3 or TRBV12-4; possible D gene TRBD1, 5 bases. This CDR3 has 14 residues. Trimming removed 5 bases at V and 8 bases at J, with 18 bases between. Here the CDR3 reads CASSVGLPTREAFF. The CDR3 nucleotides are TGTGCCAGCAGTGTGGGACTTCCTACCCGGGAAGCTTTCTTT.

The chain is built from TRBV28 and TRBJ1-4; D is unresolved. With 0 bases removed from V and 8 bases from J, the gap between germline ends came to 13 bases. CDR3 size: 15 residues. The germline gives CDR1 MDHEN, CDR2 SYDVKM. CDR3: CASSLWGRMEEKLFF. The CDR3 bases are TGTGCCAGCAGTTTATGGGGGAGGATGGAGGAAAAACTGTTTTTT.

This chain joins TRBV10-3 and TRBJ2-6, with 7 nucleotides matching TRBD2. With 9 bases clipped from V and 0 bases from J, the junction kept 14 bases outside the gene matches. Germline assignment: CDR1 ENHRY and CDR2 SYGVKD. This CDR3 has 18 amino acids. CDR3 in amino acids: CAISSVAGLASGANVLTF. The CDR3 nucleotides read TGTGCCATAAGCTCGGTAGCGGGCTTAGCCTCTGGGGCCAACGTCCTGACTTTC.

The rearrangement uses TRBV4-2 and TRBJ1-5; the D is unclear. The CDR3 runs 19 residues. Trimming removed 0 bases from V and 1 base from J, with 19 bases in between. Germline V CDR1 and CDR2: LGHNA, YNFKEQ. CDR3 region: CASSQDRWPVPGSNQPQHF. Written as DNA, the CDR3 is TGTGCCAGCAGCCAAGATAGGTGGCCGGTCCCGGGGAGCAATCAGCCCCAGCATTTT.

The gene calls are TRBV20-1 and TRBJ2-5, with TRBD1 matching over 7 bases. With 1 base clipped from V and 1 base from J, the junction kept 9 bases outside the gene matches. CDR3 length: 16 amino acids. The germline V gene has CDR1 DFQATT and CDR2 SNEGSKA (reference sequence). The CDR3 here is CSARAIGTVTQETQYF. The CDR3 region has the DNA TGCAGTGCTAGAGCAATCGGGACAGTGACCCAAGAGACCCAGTACTTC.

This clonotype was seen more than once but under ten times. This chain links TRBV29-1 with TRBJ1-1, with 7 bases that match TRBD1. The trim removed 4 bases at V and 0 bases at J, leaving 8 bases unmatched. The CDR3 spans 15 residues. The germline V gene has CDR1 SQVTM and CDR2 ANQGSEA. DNA for the CDR3: TGCAGCGTTGTTAGGGGGCGGCTCATGAACACTGAAGCTTTCTTT. Protein sequence: CSVVRGRLMNTEAFF.